These 6 T cell receptor beta chains were sequenced from one sample in a study of shared clonotypes between healthy human individuals. Profiled with immunoSEQ multiplex PCR; TCRdb holds only in-frame clones, not every one. The sample yields about 600,000 clones, roughly four fifths seen once. Specimen: PBMCs. The receptors come from a woman aged 35 to 49 in good health. Some clones in this sample may be carry-over from other donors' samples.

The chain couples TRBV21-1 to TRBJ2-7; TRBD2, the D gene given by the table, was not confirmed from the DNA. TRBV21-1 corresponds to a pseudogene. This CDR3 spans 17 amino acids. CDR3 coding DNA: TGTGCCAGCAGCAAAGTCCCCGGGGGACCTACCCCCTACGAGCAGTACTTC. Encoded protein: CASSKVPGGPTPYEQYF.

This CDR3 is CASSLWAEFQETQYF. The CDR3 DNA follows: TGCGCCAGCAGCCTTTGGGCGGAGTTCCAAGAGACCCAGTACTTC. V gene TRBV4-1 combines with J gene TRBJ2-5, with D unclear. The V gene lost 4 bases and the J gene lost 1 base, with 13 bases spanning the gap. CDR3 length: 15 amino acids. Looked up from germline, CDR1 is MGHRA and CDR2 is YSYEKL.

With respect to this clone: Other DNA sequences in this sample translate to the same CDR3. The chain couples TRBV27 to TRBJ2-1; 14 bases agree with TRBD2. After removal of 6 bases from V and 7 bases from J, the junction contained 5 bases not matched to a gene. The CDR3 consists of 15 residues. Germline lookup yields CDR1 MNHEY and CDR2 SMNVEV (reference sequence). The CDR3 here is CASSTGTSGRNEQFF. The CDR3 DNA follows: TGTGCCAGCAGCACCGGGACTAGCGGGAGAAATGAGCAGTTCTTC.

Remarks on this clone: Other DNA sequences from this sample encode an identical CDR3 as well. The chain uses TRBV19 and TRBJ2-7, with 7 bases lining up with TRBD2. The CDR3 covers 13 residues. Germline loops: CDR1 LNHDA, CDR2 SQIVND (reference sequence). The ends lost 4 bases at V and 2 bases at J; junction bases unmatched: 2. The CDR3 DNA sequence: TGTGCCAGTAGTACGGGGAGGGCCTACGAGCAGTACTTC. Translation gives CASSTGRAYEQYF.

This chain connects TRBV30 to TRBJ2-3, with TRBD2 matching 7 bases. Germline-derived CDR1 and CDR2 are GTSNPN and SVGIG (reference sequence). The CDR3 is made up of 14 amino acids. With 3 bases clipped from V and 0 bases from J, the junction kept 3 bases outside the gene matches. The CDR3 sequence is CAWRDSGSTDTQYF. In DNA, the CDR3 is TGTGCCTGGAGAGATAGCGGGAGCACAGATACGCAGTATTTT.

Comments on this clone: A single base separates this from a much larger clone, so it may be a read error. Because the CDR3 is missing its conserved closing phenylalanine or tryptophan, this is likely a read error. This chain links TRBV25-1 with TRBJ2-7, with TRBD2 identical over 14 bases. Germline V lookup: CDR1 MGHDK, CDR2 SYGVNS. Losses at the gene ends were 3 bases for V and 5 bases for J; bases not matched to a gene: 6. The CDR3 contains 16 residues. CDR3 sequence (DNA): TGTGCCAGCAGTGAGCCGGGACTAGCGGGAGTCCACGAGCAGTACCTC. Amino acids: CASSEPGLAGVHEQYL.